In its sample, the clone carrying this TCR beta chain is medium-sized. Its antigen is still unknown. The record originates from a study of circulating CD8 cells and anti-PD-1 response in melanoma. Whole-study results and caveats: TIGIT repertoires were least diverse, DNEG repertoires most diverse. Patients included both untreated and previously treated individuals.

CDR1 is LNHDA and CDR2 is SQIVND in the germline V gene (reference sequence). Trimming cost V 9 bases and J 3 bases, with 17 bases left between them. The CDR3 is 15 amino acids. Each library started from 15 ng of total RNA using the QIAseq Immune Repertoire TCR panel. TCRdb re-called the reads with MiXCR, one entry per CDR3 protein. The data contain fewer than 950 distinct CDR3 sequences, 5.5% to 6.5% of them singletons. Sorting of live CD3+CD8+TCRalphabeta+ cells by PD-1 and/or TIGIT gave four subsets. Here the sequenced sample was CD8+ T cells from PBMCs, taken at baseline or after one month of anti-PD-1 therapy (not recorded which). The rearrangement links TRBV19 to TRBJ2-2; unclear D gene. The sequence was collected from a human donor with melanoma. In DNA form, the CDR3 reads TGTGCCAGCCGAAAGAAACCGACGTACACCGGGGAGCTGTTTTTT. Its translation: CASRKKPTYTGELFF.